This paragraph reports one T cell receptor beta chain. One end of the junction varies from germline; a read error may be responsible. The CDR3 consists of 15 residues. Germline V gene data show CDR1 as SEHNR and CDR2 as FQNEAQ (reference sequence). This sample is drawn from a study of tumor-infiltrating lymphocytes in primary liver carcinoma. Joint extraction of RNA and DNA used roughly 17-32 mg of bulk tissue that was unsorted. Researchers generated TCR beta cDNA from about 450 ng of total RNA, relying on a constant-region primer. What produced the TCR beta libraries was three nested multiplex PCR rounds using slightly modified ARM-PCR. The study ran its first two PCR rounds for 9 to 10 cycles each, using TRBV1-TRBV30 forward primers and a C-beta reverse primer. TCRdb re-analysed the multiplex PCR reads in MiXCR, keeping a single row per CDR3 protein. Among about 74,000 distinct CDR3 sequences, roughly three quarters were seen once, and the ten largest hold 28%.

Sequencing input: liver tumor tissue from sampling region 4. The subset is: tumor region T4, right-lateral pole. The V gene is TRBV7-9, the J gene TRBJ2-1; 10 bases fit TRBD2. The sequence came from a man aged 40-49 years with primary liver carcinoma and hepatitis B virus infection. The CDR3 region has the DNA TGTGCCAGCAGCTTAATGGGGACTAGCGTGAATGAGCAATTATTC. Translating gives CASSLMGTSVNEQLF.